One sample yielded the 9 T cell receptor beta chains listed below, sequenced in a study of tumor-infiltrating lymphocytes in primary liver carcinoma. Blood RNA came from unsorted whole blood; germline DNA was also extracted. A constant-region primer primed TCR beta cDNA synthesis from 450 to 550 ng of total RNA. Construction of TCR beta libraries relied on three successive nested multiplex PCR rounds employing slightly modified ARM-PCR. TRBV1-TRBV30 forward and Cbeta reverse primers drove the first two roughly 10-cycle rounds. MiXCR, applied by TCRdb to the multiplex PCR reads, yields one record per CDR3 protein. The sample holds almost 200,000 distinct CDR3 sequences; around three fifths are singletons and the top ten take 7% to 8.5%. The specimen was peripheral blood. These receptors were taken from a woman aged 55-75 years with primary liver carcinoma and hepatitis B virus infection.

Remarks on this clonotype: Here the CDR3 omits its conserved ending phenylalanine or tryptophan, so a read error is the likely source. CDR3 DNA sequence: TGTGCCAGCAGTGATGGGGGACACCAGTACGAGCAGTACTCC. It yields the protein CASSDGGHQYEQYS. The V call is TRBV2, the J call TRBJ2-7; possibly TRBD1 for D (6 bases). Trimming removed 3 bases at V and 4 bases at J, with 13 bases between. CDR1 and CDR2 (germline): SNHLY, FYNNEI. This CDR3 is built from 14 residues.

Only a few counts were recorded for this clonotype. The chain carries TRBV5-4 and TRBJ2-6, with D hard to call. Germline V gene data show CDR1 as SGHNT and CDR2 as YYREEE (reference sequence). The CDR3 sequence is 15 residues long. Trimming removed 2 bases at V and 1 base at J, with 7 bases between. In DNA form, the CDR3 reads TGTGCCAGCAGCTTATCGGTTTCTGGGGCCAACGTCCTGACTTTC. Its translation: CASSLSVSGANVLTF.

As for this clonotype: One base away lies a much larger clone, so this may be a sequencing read error. The chain combines TRBV12-3 or TRBV12-4 with TRBJ2-1; the D gene could be TRBD1 or TRBD2 (5 bases each). Trimming left V 2 bases short and J 15 bases short, with 17 bases between. CDR3 length: 13 amino acids. CDR3 DNA sequence: TGTGCCAGCAGTTTAAAAGGGGTGGCAGAGGGGTTCTTC. It codes for CASSLKGVAEGFF.

This clonotype appeared a single time. Since a much larger clone is just one base distant, this may be a read error. The J gene is TRBJ2-7, the V gene TRBV11-2; D might be TRBD2 (6 bases). Trimming shortened V by 6 bases and J by 0 bases, and 12 bases separated the two germline ends. The CDR3 spans 14 residues. Germline lookup yields CDR1 SGHAT and CDR2 FQNNGV. Here the CDR3 DNA reads TGTGCCAGCAGTGCCGGGACTGTCTCCTACGAGCAGTACTTC. Encoded protein: CASSAGTVSYEQYF.

To note about this clonotype: Just one base apart from a much larger clone, this may be a read error. J is TRBJ2-3 and V is TRBV12-3 or TRBV12-4, with a weak D call TRBD2 (6 bases). CDR3 length equals 15 residues. CDR3 region: CANSFLGGLTDTQYF. CDR3 in DNA: TGTGCCAACAGTTTTTTGGGAGGCCTCACAGATACGCAGTATTTT.

This clonotype has a count of ten or more. The genes are TRBV6-1 and TRBJ2-1; 15 nucleotides line up with TRBD2. The V gene end was trimmed by 7 bases and the J gene end by 1 base; junction bases not matched to a gene: 2. The CDR3 totals 16 residues. CDR1 is MNHNS and CDR2 is SASEGT in the germline V gene. The CDR3 DNA is TGTGCCAGCACCGGACTAGCGGGAGGGTCCTACAATGAGCAGTTCTTC. It is translated as CASTGLAGGSYNEQFF.

Note on this clonotype: A much larger clone differs by one base, so this may be a read error. The chain links TRBV6-5 to TRBJ2-7; maybe TRBD2 (6 bases). V was shortened by 5 bases and J by 1 base, with 15 bases between the two germline ends. This CDR3 is 15 amino acids long. Germline V gene data show CDR1 as MNHEY and CDR2 as SVGAGI. The CDR3 DNA reads TGTGCCAGCAGTCCCACTAGCTGGAATTCCTACGAGCAGTACTTC. As protein: CASSPTSWNSYEQYF.

On this clonotype itself: It is likely a read error, because the conserved phenylalanine at the end of the CDR3 is missing. The chain links TRBV11-2 to TRBJ2-1; TRBD1 aligns across 7 bases. Germline V CDR1 and CDR2: SGHAT, FQNNGV. The CDR3 extends over 15 amino acids. V dropped 6 bases and J dropped 2; count of bases not matched to a gene: 7. The DNA of the CDR3 is TGTGCCAGCAGGCGACAGGGACCCCCCTACAATGAGCAGTTCTCC. The encoded protein is CASRRQGPPYNEQFS.

On this clonotype: A clone one base away is much larger, so this may be a read error. V usage is TRBV5-4 and J usage is TRBJ2-1, with 7 bases lining up with TRBD2. Germline V gene lookup returns CDR1 SGHNT and CDR2 YYREEE (reference sequence). The CDR3 length is 13 residues. Here the CDR3 reads CASSSGRSNDQFF. The CDR3 coding sequence is TGTGCCAGCAGCTCCGGGAGGTCGAATGATCAGTTCTTC.